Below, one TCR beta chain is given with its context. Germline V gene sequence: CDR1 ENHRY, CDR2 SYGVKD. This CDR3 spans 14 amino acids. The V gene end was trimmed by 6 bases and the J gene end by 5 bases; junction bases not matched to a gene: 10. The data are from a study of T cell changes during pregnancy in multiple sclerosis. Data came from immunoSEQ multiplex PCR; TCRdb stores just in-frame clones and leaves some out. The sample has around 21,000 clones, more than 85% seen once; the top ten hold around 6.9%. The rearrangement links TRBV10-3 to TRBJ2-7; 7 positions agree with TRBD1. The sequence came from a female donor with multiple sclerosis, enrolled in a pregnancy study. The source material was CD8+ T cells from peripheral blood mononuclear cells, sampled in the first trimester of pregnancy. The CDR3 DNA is TGTGCCATCAGCCCACAGGGGCGGCCGGACGAGCAGTACTTC. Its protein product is CAISPQGRPDEQYF.